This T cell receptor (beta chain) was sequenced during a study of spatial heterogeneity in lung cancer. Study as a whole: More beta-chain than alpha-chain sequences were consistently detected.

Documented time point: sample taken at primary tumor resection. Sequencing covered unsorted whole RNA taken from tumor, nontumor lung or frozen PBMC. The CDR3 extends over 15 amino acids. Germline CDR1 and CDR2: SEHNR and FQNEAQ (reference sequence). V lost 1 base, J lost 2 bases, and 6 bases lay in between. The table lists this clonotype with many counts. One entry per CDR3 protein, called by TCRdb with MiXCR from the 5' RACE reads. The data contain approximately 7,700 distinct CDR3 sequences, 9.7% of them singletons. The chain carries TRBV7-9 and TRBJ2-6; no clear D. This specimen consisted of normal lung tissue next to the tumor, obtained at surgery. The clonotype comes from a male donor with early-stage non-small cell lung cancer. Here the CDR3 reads CASSLDLAGANVLTF. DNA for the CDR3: TGTGCCAGCAGCTTAGATCTAGCTGGGGCCAACGTCCTGACTTTC.